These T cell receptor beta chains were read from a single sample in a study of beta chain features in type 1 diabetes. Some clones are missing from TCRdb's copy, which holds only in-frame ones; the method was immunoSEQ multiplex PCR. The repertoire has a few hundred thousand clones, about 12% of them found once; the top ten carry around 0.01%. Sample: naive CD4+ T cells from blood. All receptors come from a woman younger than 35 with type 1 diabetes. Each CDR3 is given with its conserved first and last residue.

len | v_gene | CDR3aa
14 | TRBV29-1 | CSAREGTANTEAFF
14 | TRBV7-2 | CASSYLNRDYEQYF
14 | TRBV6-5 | CASSPSGQEETQYF
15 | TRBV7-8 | CASSLAQGVSYGCTF
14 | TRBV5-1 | CASSLGGDSYEQYF
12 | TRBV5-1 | CASSWDSYEQYF
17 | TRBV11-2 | CASSPGGLAGFYNEQFF
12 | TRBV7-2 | CASSLLSGELFF
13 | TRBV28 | CASSKQGSYEQYF
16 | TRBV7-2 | CASSLVLAGYGETQYF
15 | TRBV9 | CASSVGQGARNTIYF
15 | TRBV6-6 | CASSYPNSIQGEQYF